The rows below give T cell receptor beta chains drawn from one sample of a study of T cell responses to AZD1222 COVID-19 vaccine. Some clones are missing from TCRdb's copy, which holds only in-frame ones; the method was immunoSEQ multiplex PCR. The sample has 130,000 or so clones, more than 80% seen once; the top ten hold over 4%. The specimen comprised peripheral blood, sampled 28 days after the second dose of the MenACWY control vaccine. Receptors were obtained from an adult who received the MenACWY meningococcal vaccine as a control. The CDR3 runs from the conserved cysteine through the conserved F or W. Each record gives: V gene, clone size, J gene, D gene, CDR3 DNA, CDR3 protein. The D gene is left open where the match is weak. Only part of the rows carry a size: once, few, many, or a class if the clone is expanded.

>TRBV28|-|TRBJ1-5|TRBD1
TGTGCCAGCACCGGGGGACAGGGCTTGGGGCCCCAGCATTTT
CASTGGQGLGPQHF
>TRBV4-1|few|TRBJ2-3|TRBD2
TGCGCCAGCAGCCAATCGGCACTAGCGGGAGGGTTATTAGTGGATACGCAGTATTTT
CASSQSALAGGLLVDTQYF
>TRBV4-1|-|TRBJ2-2|-
TGCGCCAGCAGGACAGGAGTCTTCGCGAACACCGGGGAGCTGTTTTTT
CASRTGVFANTGELFF
>TRBV7-9|-|TRBJ1-2|-
TGTGCCAGCAGCTTAGCGGGGGGCCAGGCCGAGTATGGCTACACCTTC
CASSLAGGQAEYGYTF
>TRBV5-1|once|TRBJ2-5|-
TGCGCCAGCAGCCCCGCCGGGCCTCGGGCGGGGGAGACCCAGTACTTC
CASSPAGPRAGETQYF
>TRBV30|-|TRBJ2-1|TRBD2
TGTGCCTGGAGTGAAGACACTAGCGGACCCTACAATGAGCAGTTCTTC
CAWSEDTSGPYNEQFF
>TRBV7-9|-|TRBJ2-5|TRBD2
TGTGCCAGCACCCCGGCTATAGCGGGAGTTGAGACCCAGTACTTC
CASTPAIAGVETQYF
>TRBV6-1|-|TRBJ1-5|TRBD1
TGTGCCAGCAGTGAAGCCGACAGGGCCTATCAGCCCCAGCATTTT
CASSEADRAYQPQHF
>TRBV28|once|TRBJ2-1|TRBD2
TGTGCCAGCAGCCTAGGACTAGCGGATTACAATGAGCAGTTCTTC
CASSLGLADYNEQFF
>TRBV2|-|TRBJ2-5|TRBD2
TGTGCCAGCAGTGGGGTAGCGGGGGGAGAGACCCAGTACTTC
CASSGVAGGETQYF